These 18 T cell receptor beta chains originate from one sample sequenced in a study of control samples from healthy donors and cancer patients (TCRdb year 2020). The library was prepared using the immunoSEQ multiplex PCR assay. The source is immuneACCESS, and TCRdb retained only in-frame sequences with V and J called. Part of the clones is not carried over; for the studies checked, unresolved V genes explain less than half of this, and the remainder is unexplained. This sample has some 130,000 clones in its table, and about nine tenths of those were observed once. Around 9% of the sample is held by the ten biggest clonotypes. The sequenced sample consisted of blood. The receptor set was obtained from a woman younger than 45 in good health.

The rearrangement joins TRBV24-1 to TRBJ1-3; D gene ambiguous. V was shortened by 8 bases and J by 0 bases, with 10 bases between the two germline ends. Germline values: CDR1 KGHDR, CDR2 SFDVKD. The CDR3 is 14 amino acids. The CDR3 DNA follows: TGTGCCACCATACCGGGGTACTCTGGAAACACCATATATTTT. The encoded protein is CATIPGYSGNTIYF.

The chain combines TRBV6-6 with TRBJ1-5; D remains unclear. This CDR3 is built from 16 residues. The germline V and J ends were trimmed by 2 bases and 2 bases, with 13 bases remaining between them. Germline lookup yields CDR1 MNHNY and CDR2 SVGAGI (reference sequence). CDR3 sequence: CASSYGQDGGNQPQHF. CDR3 bases: TGTGCCAGCAGTTACGGGCAGGATGGGGGCAATCAGCCCCAGCATTTT.

This clone appeared a single time. The CDR3 DNA is TGTGCCAGCAGCCAAGATGTGGGGACAGATACGCAGTATTTT. It is translated as CASSQDVGTDTQYF. The J gene is TRBJ2-3, the V gene TRBV14; no clear D. Germline lookup yields CDR1 SGHDN and CDR2 FVKESK. V lost 0 bases, J lost 3 bases, and 7 bases lay in between. The CDR3 is 14 amino acids.

The rearrangement links TRBV5-4 to TRBJ2-7; D perhaps matches TRBD2 (5 bases). V lost 3 bases and J lost 3, with 10 bases in between. Looked up from germline, CDR1 is SGHNT and CDR2 is YYREEE (reference sequence). The CDR3 loop spans 13 amino acids. The CDR3 nucleotides read TGTGCCAGCAGCTCGGACTTCGGCTACGAGCAGTACTTC. As protein: CASSSDFGYEQYF.

The chain combines TRBV9 with TRBJ1-2; D gene uncertain. V was shortened by 0 bases and J by 4 bases, with 13 bases between the two germline ends. In germline, CDR1 is SGDLS, CDR2 YYNGEE. CDR3 size: 15 residues. CDR3 amino acids: CASSVDPDGFYGYTF. The CDR3 coding sequence is TGTGCCAGCAGCGTAGACCCCGACGGATTCTATGGCTACACCTTC. Variable domain in full (rest from reference TRBV9 and TRBJ1-2): DSGVTQTPKHLITATGQRVTLRCSPRSGDLSVYWYQQSLDQGLQFLIQYYNGEERAKGNILERFSAQQFPDLHSELNLSSLELGDSALYFCASSVDPDGFYGYTFGSGTRLTVV.

The rearrangement links TRBV14 to TRBJ1-2, with D perhaps matching TRBD1 (5 bases). Germline lookup yields CDR1 SGHDN and CDR2 FVKESK. V shed 0 bases and J shed 2 bases, with 22 bases lying between them. The length of the CDR3 is 19 residues. CDR3 protein: CASSQDPEGPRGQNYGYTF. In DNA form, the CDR3 reads TGTGCCAGCAGCCAAGATCCTGAGGGTCCACGCGGACAAAACTATGGCTACACCTTC.

The CDR3: CASRSGSSYEQFF. For the CDR3, the DNA is TGTGCCAGCAGAAGCGGGAGTAGCTATGAGCAGTTCTTC. This chain joins TRBV2 and TRBJ2-1; 8 bases fit TRBD2. This CDR3 is 13 amino acids long. Germline V gene lookup returns CDR1 SNHLY and CDR2 FYNNEI. After removal of 6 bases from V and 8 bases from J, the junction contained 6 bases not matched to a gene.

V and J are TRBV30 and TRBJ2-7, with TRBD2 matching 11 bases. CDR1 GTSNPN and CDR2 SVGIG come from the germline V gene (reference sequence). The CDR3 is 14 amino acids. The V segment lost 5 bases and the J segment 6 bases; nucleotides outside the gene matches: 9. Here the CDR3 DNA reads TGTGCCTGGGAGACATTAGCGGGAGGGTTCGAGCAGTACTTC. Translation gives CAWETLAGGFEQYF.

The chain is built from TRBV5-1 and TRBJ1-6; D remains unclear. The CDR3 sequence is 13 residues long. CDR1 and CDR2 from the germline V gene are SGHRS and YFSETQ. V lost 2 bases to trimming and J lost 7 bases, with 7 bases between them. The CDR3 protein is CASSFGENSPLHF. In DNA, the CDR3 is TGCGCCAGCAGCTTTGGTGAAAATTCACCCCTCCACTTT.

The V and J genes are TRBV5-4 and TRBJ1-2; 7 nucleotides line up with TRBD1. This CDR3 has 16 amino acids. Germline trimming cut 2 bases from V and 4 bases from J; bases unmatched to any gene: 11. The germline V gene encodes CDR1 SGHNT and CDR2 YYREEE (reference sequence). Here the CDR3 DNA reads TGTGCCAGCAGCTTCTCCGGGACAGACCGCCGCTATGGCTACACCTTC. Translating gives CASSFSGTDRRYGYTF. Variable domain in full (rest from reference TRBV5-4 and TRBJ1-2): ETGVTQSPTHLIKTRGQQVTLRCSSQSGHNTVSWYQQALGQGPQFIFQYYREEENGRGNFPPRFSGLQFPNYSSELNVNALELDDSALYLCASSFSGTDRRYGYTFGSGTRLTVV.

This chain connects TRBV5-5 to TRBJ2-2; D is ambiguous. The germline V gene encodes CDR1 SGHKS and CDR2 YYEKEE (reference sequence). The V end was cut by 1 base, the J end by 2 bases, with 9 bases between. This CDR3 contains 15 residues. DNA for the CDR3: TGTGCCAGCAGCTTGTGGCAGCTTAACACCGGGGAGCTGTTTTTT. Protein product: CASSLWQLNTGELFF.

Remarks on this clone: The junction departs from the called germline gene at one end, perhaps through a read error. CDR3 sequence: CASKVSGGDEKLFF. CDR3 nucleotide sequence: TGTGCAAGTAAAGTTTCGGGGGGCGATGAAAAACTGTTTTTT. The gene calls are TRBV19 and TRBJ1-4; D may be TRBD1 (6 bases). Germline V gene lookup returns CDR1 LNHDA and CDR2 SQIVND (reference sequence). The CDR3 extends over 14 amino acids.

The chain has TRBV5-6 and TRBJ2-7, with TRBD1 identical over 10 bases. The CDR3 is 13 amino acids. The trim removed 5 bases at V and 6 bases at J, leaving 5 bases unmatched. Germline CDR1 is SGHDT and CDR2 is YYEEEE. CDR3 in DNA: TGTGCCAGCAGACTGACAGGGGGCGGCGAGCAGTACTTC. This encodes CASRLTGGGEQYF.

This clone was seen once. The chain couples TRBV11-2 to TRBJ2-7; D is undetermined. Germline assignment: CDR1 SGHAT and CDR2 FQNNGV. Trimming stripped 3 bases from V and 2 bases from J, with 11 bases between. The CDR3 extends over 14 amino acids. CDR3 protein: CASSFPPRPYEQYF. Written as DNA, the CDR3 is TGTGCCAGCAGCTTCCCCCCTAGGCCCTACGAGCAGTACTTC.

V usage is TRBV28 and J usage is TRBJ1-1, with TRBD1 matching 7 bases. Germline assignment: CDR1 MDHEN and CDR2 SYDVKM. V was clipped by 7 bases and J by 4 bases; unmatched bases: 9. This CDR3 contains 14 residues. The CDR3 spells CASTRQGGGTEAFF. CDR3 nucleotides: TGTGCCAGCACGCGACAGGGTGGGGGCACTGAAGCTTTCTTT.

This clone came up once. CDR3: CSARAGRAFF. CDR3 in DNA: TGCAGTGCTAGAGCAGGTCGAGCTTTCTTT. The rearrangement uses TRBV20-1 and TRBJ1-1; D is unresolved. Germline V gene lookup returns CDR1 DFQATT and CDR2 SNEGSKA (reference sequence). CDR3 length: 10 amino acids. The V gene lost 1 base and the J gene lost 10 bases, with 7 bases spanning the gap.

The rearrangement links TRBV7-2 to TRBJ2-7, with a tentative D call TRBD2 (6 bases). V gave up 0 bases and J gave up 6 bases, with 12 bases separating them. The V gene's germline CDR1 is SGHTA and CDR2 FQGNSA. The CDR3 length is 14 residues. The CDR3 loop reads CASSLARSGGEQYF. CDR3 coding DNA: TGTGCCAGCAGCTTAGCGCGTAGCGGCGGCGAGCAGTACTTC.

In this sample, this clone turned up once. V usage is TRBV9 and J usage is TRBJ2-7; D possibly corresponds to TRBD1 (6 bases). The CDR3 sequence is 14 residues long. Between the trimmed V and J ends, which lost 4 bases and 6 bases, there was a span of 17 bases. Per the germline V gene, CDR1 is SGDLS and CDR2 is YYNGEE. For the CDR3, the DNA is TGTGCCAGCAGCTCCTTAGGACAGTCGGGCGAGCAGTACTTC. Translation: CASSSLGQSGEQYF. Looking up the rest from reference TRBV9 and TRBJ2-7 gives the full variable domain: DSGVTQTPKHLITATGQRVTLRCSPRSGDLSVYWYQQSLDQGLQFLIQYYNGEERAKGNILERFSAQQFPDLHSELNLSSLELGDSALYFCASSSLGQSGEQYFGPGTRLTVT.